The 10 T cell receptor beta chains below all came from one sample that was sequenced in a study of blood T cell repertoires in COVID-19. Produced via immunoSEQ multiplex PCR; TCRdb's table is partial and in-frame only. This table holds under 250,000 clones, 85% to 90% found once. Sample: peripheral blood. The receptor source for this set is a man between 45 and 60 years old with COVID-19, enrolled during active disease.

J is TRBJ2-7 and V is TRBV4-2; 7 bases are shared with TRBD2. CDR1 and CDR2 (germline): LGHNA, YNFKEQ. V shed 4 bases, J shed 0 bases, and the junction held 9 bases outside the gene matches. CDR3 length: 16 amino acids. The CDR3 DNA reads as TGTGCCAGCAGCCCGTCCTCTAGCGGTGACTCCTACGAGCAGTACTTC. This translates into CASSPSSSGDSYEQYF.

The V gene is TRBV6-2 or TRBV6-3, the J gene TRBJ1-1, with 9 bases aligning to TRBD1. Germline V gives CDR1 MNHEY, CDR2 SVGEGT. The CDR3 has 15 amino acids. With V trimmed by 6 bases and J by 0 bases, 5 bases remained unmatched. The CDR3 DNA follows: TGTGCCAGCAGCCCGGGACAGGGATTGAACACTGAAGCTTTCTTT. Translated, it gives CASSPGQGLNTEAFF.

This clone has only a few counts. J is TRBJ2-1 and V is TRBV30; D may be TRBD2 (6 bases). Trimming took 0 bases from V and 9 from J, leaving 15 bases between them. The V gene's germline CDR1 is GTSNPN and CDR2 SVGIG (reference sequence). The CDR3 spans 14 residues. CDR3 in DNA: TGTGCCTGGAGTGTACTGACTAGTAGTGGTGAGCAGTTCTTC. Protein: CAWSVLTSSGEQFF.

The J gene is TRBJ2-2, the V gene TRBV23-1; 7 bases line up with TRBD1. TRBV23-1 is identified as an open reading frame with a role that is uncertain. The V gene end was trimmed by 4 bases and the J gene end by 3 bases; junction bases not matched to a gene: 11. The length of the CDR3 is 17 residues. CDR3 residues: CASSRGGAYNDTGELFF. DNA for the CDR3: TGCGCCAGCAGTCGAGGGGGCGCGTATAACGACACCGGGGAGCTGTTTTTT.

The table lists this clone with a count of one. This chain links TRBV7-3 with TRBJ2-1; possible D gene TRBD1, 7 bases. V lost 5 bases and J 2 bases, leaving 13 bases between the germline ends. Germline V CDR1 and CDR2: SGHTA, FQGTGA. The CDR3 runs 15 residues. The CDR3 coding sequence is TGTGCCAGCAGCCCAGGGGGGTCGCCCTACAATGAGCAGTTCTTC. Encoded protein: CASSPGGSPYNEQFF.

The V and J genes are TRBV24-1 and TRBJ2-1; tentative D call: TRBD2 (6 bases). Trimming took off 5 bases at V and 8 bases at J, with 15 bases between the two ends. Germline assignment: CDR1 KGHDR and CDR2 SFDVKD. The CDR3 spans 14 residues. The CDR3 nucleotides are TGTGCCACCAGTGCGACGGGAGAGGGCGATGAGCAGTTCTTC. Amino acid sequence: CATSATGEGDEQFF.

The J gene is TRBJ2-2, the V gene TRBV7-3; D is possibly TRBD2 (5 bases). Deletions cut 2 bases from V and 8 bases from J, with 12 bases between. The CDR3 consists of 14 residues. Germline V gene sequence: CDR1 SGHTA, CDR2 FQGTGA. CDR3 DNA: TGTGCCAGCAGCTTATTCGAGGGTCTGGGGGAGCTGTTTTTT. Its protein product is CASSLFEGLGELFF.

CDR3 in amino acids: CASSPRQGSNEQYF. As DNA, the CDR3 is TGTGCCAGCAGCCCCAGACAGGGGTCGAACGAGCAGTACTTC. The J gene is TRBJ2-7, the V gene TRBV9; TRBD1 matches 8 bases. V shed 4 bases, J shed 5 bases, and the junction held 8 bases outside the gene matches. The CDR3 has 14 amino acids. Germline CDR1 is SGDLS and CDR2 is YYNGEE.

This clone was seen only a few times. The J gene is TRBJ1-5, the V gene TRBV2; D unresolved. V lost 3 bases, J lost 3 bases, and 12 bases lay in between. The germline gives CDR1 SNHLY, CDR2 FYNNEI. This CDR3 spans 15 amino acids. In DNA, the CDR3 is TGTGCCAGCAGTGAGTTGGCGGGAATCAATCAGCCCCAGCATTTT. It yields the protein CASSELAGINQPQHF.

The J gene is TRBJ2-7, the V gene TRBV19; 8 bases match TRBD1. V lost 1 base, J lost 2 bases, and 4 bases stayed unmatched. The CDR3 runs 15 residues. Germline values: CDR1 LNHDA, CDR2 SQIVND (reference sequence). The CDR3 region has the DNA TGTGCCAGTAGTATAGGTGCAGGGGGCACCTACGAGCAGTACTTC. Its protein is CASSIGAGGTYEQYF.